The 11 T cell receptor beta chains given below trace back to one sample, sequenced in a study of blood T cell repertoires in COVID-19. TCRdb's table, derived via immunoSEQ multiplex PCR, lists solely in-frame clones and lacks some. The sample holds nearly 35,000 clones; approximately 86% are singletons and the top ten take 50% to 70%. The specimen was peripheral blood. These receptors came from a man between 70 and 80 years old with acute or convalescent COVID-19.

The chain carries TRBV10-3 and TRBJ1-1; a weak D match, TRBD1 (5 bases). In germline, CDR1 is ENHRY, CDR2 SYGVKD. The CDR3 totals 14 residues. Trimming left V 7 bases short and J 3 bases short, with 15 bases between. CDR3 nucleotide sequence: TGTGCCATCAAGGCGGGACTCTATGACACTGAAGCTTTCTTT. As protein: CAIKAGLYDTEAFF.

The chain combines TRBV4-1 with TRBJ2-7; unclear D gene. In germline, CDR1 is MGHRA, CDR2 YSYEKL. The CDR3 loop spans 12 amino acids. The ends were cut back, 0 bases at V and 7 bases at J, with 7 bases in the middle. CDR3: CASSQDLKEQYF. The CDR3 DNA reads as TGCGCCAGCAGCCAAGATCTAAAAGAGCAGTACTTC.

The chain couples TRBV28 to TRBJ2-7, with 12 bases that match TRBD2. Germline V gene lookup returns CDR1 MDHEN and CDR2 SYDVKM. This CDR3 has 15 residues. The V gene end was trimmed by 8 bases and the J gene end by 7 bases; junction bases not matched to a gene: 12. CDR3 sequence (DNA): TGTGCCAGCTCCATGACTAGCGGGAGTACACGTGAGCAGTACTTC. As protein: CASSMTSGSTREQYF.

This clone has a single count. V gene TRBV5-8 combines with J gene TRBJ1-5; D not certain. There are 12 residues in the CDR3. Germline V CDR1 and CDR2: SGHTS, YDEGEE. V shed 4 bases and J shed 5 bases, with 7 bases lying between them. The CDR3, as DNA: TGTGCCAGCAGCCACCGAGATCAGCCCCAGCATTTT. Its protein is CASSHRDQPQHF.

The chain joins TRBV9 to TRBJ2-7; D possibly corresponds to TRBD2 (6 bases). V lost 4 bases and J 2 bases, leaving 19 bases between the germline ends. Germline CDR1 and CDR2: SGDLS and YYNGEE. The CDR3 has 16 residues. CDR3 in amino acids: CASSSSGAADAYEQYF. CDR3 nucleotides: TGTGCCAGCAGCAGCTCGGGAGCGGCTGATGCCTACGAGCAGTACTTC.

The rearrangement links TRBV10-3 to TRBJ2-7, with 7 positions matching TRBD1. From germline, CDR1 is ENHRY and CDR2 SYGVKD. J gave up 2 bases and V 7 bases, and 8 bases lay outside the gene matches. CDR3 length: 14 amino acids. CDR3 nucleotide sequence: TGTGCCATCAAGCTGGACAGGAGTACCTACGAGCAGTACTTC. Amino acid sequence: CAIKLDRSTYEQYF.

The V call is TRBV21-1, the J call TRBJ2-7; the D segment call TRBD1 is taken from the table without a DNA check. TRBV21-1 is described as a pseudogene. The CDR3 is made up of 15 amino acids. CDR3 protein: CASGPLRDTDYEQYF. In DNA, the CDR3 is TGTGCCAGCGGGCCATTGAGGGACACGGATTACGAGCAGTACTTC.

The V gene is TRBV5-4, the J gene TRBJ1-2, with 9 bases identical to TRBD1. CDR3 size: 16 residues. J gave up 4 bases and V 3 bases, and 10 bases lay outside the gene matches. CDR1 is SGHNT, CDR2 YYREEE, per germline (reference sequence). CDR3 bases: TGTGCCAGCAGCTCTGGCAATGACAGGGGGATCTATGGCTACACCTTC. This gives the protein CASSSGNDRGIYGYTF. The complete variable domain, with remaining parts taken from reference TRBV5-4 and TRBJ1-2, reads ETGVTQSPTHLIKTRGQQVTLRCSSQSGHNTVSWYQQALGQGPQFIFQYYREEENGRGNFPPRFSGLQFPNYSSELNVNALELDDSALYLCASSSGNDRGIYGYTFGSGTRLTVV.

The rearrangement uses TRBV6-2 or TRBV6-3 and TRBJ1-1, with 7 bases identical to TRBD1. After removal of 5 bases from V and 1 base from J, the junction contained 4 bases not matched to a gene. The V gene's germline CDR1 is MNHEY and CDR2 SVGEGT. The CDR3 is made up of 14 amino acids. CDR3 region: CASSLTGANTEAFF. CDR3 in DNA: TGTGCCAGCAGTCTAACAGGGGCGAACACTGAAGCTTTCTTT.

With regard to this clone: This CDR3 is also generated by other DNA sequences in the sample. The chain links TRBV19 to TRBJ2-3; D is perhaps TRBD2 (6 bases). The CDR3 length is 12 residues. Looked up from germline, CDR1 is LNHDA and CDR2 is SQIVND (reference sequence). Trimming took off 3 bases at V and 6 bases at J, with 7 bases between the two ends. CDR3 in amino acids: CASSIGGDTQYF. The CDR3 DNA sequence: TGTGCCAGTAGTATCGGGGGTGATACGCAGTATTTT.

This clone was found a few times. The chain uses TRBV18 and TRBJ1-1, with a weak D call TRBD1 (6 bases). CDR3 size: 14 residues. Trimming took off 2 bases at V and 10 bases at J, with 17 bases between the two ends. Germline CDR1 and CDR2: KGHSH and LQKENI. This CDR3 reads CASSPIGTRVSAFF. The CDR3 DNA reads TGTGCCAGCTCACCAATCGGGACACGAGTATCAGCTTTCTTT.